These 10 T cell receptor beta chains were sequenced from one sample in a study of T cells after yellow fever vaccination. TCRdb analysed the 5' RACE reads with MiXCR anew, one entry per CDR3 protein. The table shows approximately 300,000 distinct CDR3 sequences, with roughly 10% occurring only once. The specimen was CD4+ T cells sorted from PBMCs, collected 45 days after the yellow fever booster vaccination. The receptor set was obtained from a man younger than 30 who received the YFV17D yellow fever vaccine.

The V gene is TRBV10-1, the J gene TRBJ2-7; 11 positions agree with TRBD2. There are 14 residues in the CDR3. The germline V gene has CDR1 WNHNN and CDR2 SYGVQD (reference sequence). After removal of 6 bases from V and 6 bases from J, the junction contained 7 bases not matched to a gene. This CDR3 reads CASSKTSGVSEQYF. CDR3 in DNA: TGCGCCAGCAGCAAGACTAGCGGGGTGTCCGAGCAGTACTTC.

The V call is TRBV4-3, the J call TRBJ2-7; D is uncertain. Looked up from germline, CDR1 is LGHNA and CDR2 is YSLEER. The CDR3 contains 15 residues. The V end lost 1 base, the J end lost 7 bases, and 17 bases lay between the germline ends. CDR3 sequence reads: CASSQAPPAGAEQYF. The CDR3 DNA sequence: TGCGCCAGCAGCCAAGCCCCCCCGGCCGGCGCTGAGCAGTACTTC.

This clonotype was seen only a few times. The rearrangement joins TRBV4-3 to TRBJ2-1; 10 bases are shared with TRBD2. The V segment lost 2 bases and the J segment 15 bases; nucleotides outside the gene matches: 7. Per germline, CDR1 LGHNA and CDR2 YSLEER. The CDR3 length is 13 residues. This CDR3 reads CASSQLTSGTPFF. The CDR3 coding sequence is TGCGCCAGCAGCCAACTTACTAGCGGGACCCCGTTCTTC.

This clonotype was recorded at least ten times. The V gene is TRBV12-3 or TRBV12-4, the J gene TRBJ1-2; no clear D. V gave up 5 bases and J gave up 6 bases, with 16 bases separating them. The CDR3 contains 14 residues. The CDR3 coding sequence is TGTGCCAGCAGTCTCCGGGTCGGGATGAATGGCTACACCTTC. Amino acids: CASSLRVGMNGYTF.

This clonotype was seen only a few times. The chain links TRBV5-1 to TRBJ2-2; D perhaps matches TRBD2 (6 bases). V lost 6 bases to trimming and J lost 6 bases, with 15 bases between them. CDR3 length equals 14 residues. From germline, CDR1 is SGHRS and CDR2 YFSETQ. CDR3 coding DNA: TGCGCCAGCACGATGACTAGGGCCCCCGGGGAGCTGTTTTTT. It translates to CASTMTRAPGELFF.

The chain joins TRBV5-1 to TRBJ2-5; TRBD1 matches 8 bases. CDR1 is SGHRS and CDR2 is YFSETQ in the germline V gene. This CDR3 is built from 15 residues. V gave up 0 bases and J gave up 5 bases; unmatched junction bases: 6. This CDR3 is CASSLVGQGGETQYF. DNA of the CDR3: TGCGCCAGCAGCTTGGTTGGACAGGGCGGGGAGACCCAGTACTTC.

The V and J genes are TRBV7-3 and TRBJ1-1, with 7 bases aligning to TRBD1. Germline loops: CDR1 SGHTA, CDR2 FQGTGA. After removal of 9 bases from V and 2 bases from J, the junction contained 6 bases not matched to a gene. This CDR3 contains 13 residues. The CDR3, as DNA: TGTGCCAGTAGCGACAGGGCCAACACTGAAGCTTTCTTT. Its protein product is CASSDRANTEAFF.

CDR3 residues: CASRSSGTWNGYTF. In nucleotides, the CDR3 is TGTGCCAGCAGATCCTCAGGGACCTGGAATGGCTACACCTTC. The chain links TRBV12-3 or TRBV12-4 to TRBJ1-2, with D perhaps TRBD1 (5 bases). V shed 6 bases and J shed 6 bases, with 17 bases lying between them. The CDR3 runs 14 residues.

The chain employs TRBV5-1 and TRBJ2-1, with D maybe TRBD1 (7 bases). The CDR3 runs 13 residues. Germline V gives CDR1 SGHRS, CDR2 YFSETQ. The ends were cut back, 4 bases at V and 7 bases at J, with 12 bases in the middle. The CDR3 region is CASSGQGGNEQFF. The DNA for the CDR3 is TGCGCCAGCAGCGGTCAGGGGGGAAATGAGCAGTTCTTC.

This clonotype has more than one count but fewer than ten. The CDR3: CASSQGLRRETQYF. The CDR3 nucleotides are TGTGCCAGCAGCCAAGGACTCCGCCGGGAGACCCAGTACTTC. The chain links TRBV4-2 to TRBJ2-5; no clear D gene. The CDR3 sequence is 14 residues long. The V end lost 1 base, the J end lost 5 bases, and 11 bases lay between the germline ends. From germline, CDR1 is LGHNA and CDR2 YNFKEQ.